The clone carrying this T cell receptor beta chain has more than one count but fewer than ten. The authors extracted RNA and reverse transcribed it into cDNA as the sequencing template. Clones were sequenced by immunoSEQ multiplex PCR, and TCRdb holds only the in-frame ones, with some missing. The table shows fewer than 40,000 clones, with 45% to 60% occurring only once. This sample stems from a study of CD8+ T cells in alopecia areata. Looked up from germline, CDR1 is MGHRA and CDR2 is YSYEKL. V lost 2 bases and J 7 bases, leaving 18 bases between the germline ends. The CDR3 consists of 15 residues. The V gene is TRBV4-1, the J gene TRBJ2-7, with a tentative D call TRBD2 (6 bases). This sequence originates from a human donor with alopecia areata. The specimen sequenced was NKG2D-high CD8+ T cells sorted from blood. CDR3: CASSQFWDWREEQYF. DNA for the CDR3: TGCGCCAGCAGCCAATTTTGGGACTGGCGAGAGGAGCAGTACTTC.